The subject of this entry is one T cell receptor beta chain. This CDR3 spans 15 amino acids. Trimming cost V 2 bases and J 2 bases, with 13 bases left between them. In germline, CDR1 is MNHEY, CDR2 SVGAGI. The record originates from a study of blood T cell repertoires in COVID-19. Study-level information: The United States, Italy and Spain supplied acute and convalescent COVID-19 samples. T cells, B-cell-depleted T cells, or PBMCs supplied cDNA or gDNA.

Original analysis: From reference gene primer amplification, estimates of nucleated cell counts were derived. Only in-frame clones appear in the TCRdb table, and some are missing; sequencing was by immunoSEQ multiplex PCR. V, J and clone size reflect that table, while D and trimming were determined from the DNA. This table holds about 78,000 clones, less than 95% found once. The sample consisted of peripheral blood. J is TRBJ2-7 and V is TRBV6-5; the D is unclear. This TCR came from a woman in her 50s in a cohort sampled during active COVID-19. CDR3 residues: CASSYTTSPTYEQYF. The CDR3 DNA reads TGTGCCAGCAGTTACACTACATCCCCCACCTACGAGCAGTACTTC.